These T cell receptor beta chains were read from a single sample in a study of cytomegalovirus exposure and HLA in healthy donors. Generated by immunoSEQ multiplex PCR, the TCRdb table keeps only in-frame clones and is missing some. This sample contains 140,000 to 150,000 clones. Sequenced material: PBMCs. These TCRs come from a male donor in good health and CMV-seronegative. The conserved cysteine and the conserved F or W are not part of the CDR3 here.

CDR3 length,V gene,CDR3 protein
10,TRBV6-5,ASSYSAGSAF
13,TRBV19,ASSPPGTASYEQY
13,TRBV7-8,ASSLIRGPYNEQF
12,TRBV7-9,ASSYGRANYEQY
14,TRBV18,ASSLERGTNRFGYT
12,TRBV6-5,ASSYQGKGEKLF
13,TRBV6-1,ASSPSRTVSYEQY
16,TRBV11-2,ASSHPTSGRPHAYEQY
14,TRBV19,ASSLSQGAAGNTIY
13,TRBV5-1,ASTPEGRRRDEQF
13,TRBV19,ASSTGTSRGDTQY
13,TRBV30,AWSVGQGAGYGYT
12,TRBV5-5,ASSFGVGGNEQF
13,TRBV5-1,ASSLAPSGANVLT
12,TRBV30,AWSTGVNTGELF
7,TRBV7-7,ASSLEAF
9,TRBV2,ASSVSEEQF
14,TRBV5-4,ASSLKTGENSAEAF
12,TRBV5-6,ASSSTVGTDTQY
9,TRBV6-1,ASSSGREQY
13,TRBV6-4,ASSYEQGAPYGYT
12,TRBV27,ASSYQTDYNEQF
10,TRBV14,ASSHGRETQY
12,TRBV28,ASSNGGEPGKQY
12,TRBV27,ASRGTVNTGELF
16,TRBV30,AWSSGLAGGIGQETQY
13,TRBV18,ASSPPGGYQETQY
16,TRBV28,ASSSPHLTDRGEEKLF
17,TRBV29-1,SVGRRGGSAPKNQETQY
11,TRBV27,ASSRDFGETQY
14,TRBV5-4,ASSFRAPTTNEKLF
13,TRBV13,ASSYSRGSYNEQF